This T cell receptor (beta chain) was recovered during a study of blood T cell repertoires in COVID-19. The CDR3 sequence is 14 residues long. CDR1 is SEHNR, CDR2 FQNEAQ, per germline (reference sequence). Trimming pared 2 bases from V and 0 bases from J, leaving 7 bases between. Sequencing was performed with immunoSEQ multiplex PCR; in TCRdb, only in-frame clones are kept and a portion is missing. In the table there are 500,000 to 600,000 clones, roughly 89% of which are singletons. The clonotype was recovered from a woman aged 50 to 60 with COVID-19, enrolled during active disease. Specimen: peripheral blood. The genes are TRBV7-9 and TRBJ1-1, with unresolved D. The CDR3, as DNA: TGTGCCAGCAGCTTATCCAGGCTGAACACTGAAGCTTTCTTT. Translated, it gives CASSLSRLNTEAFF.